The 18 T cell receptor beta chains below come from one sample, sequenced in a study of T cells after yellow fever vaccination. TCRdb reprocessed the 5' RACE reads with MiXCR, giving one entry per CDR3 protein. The sample includes fewer than 400,000 distinct CDR3 sequences, more than 5.5% seen only once; the top ten take approximately 16%. The sample was PBMCs, taken 5 days after the yellow fever booster vaccination. These receptors all come from a man aged 25 to 45 who received the YFV17D yellow fever vaccine.

V and J are TRBV7-8 and TRBJ1-5; D might be TRBD1 (6 bases). Trimming shortened V by 6 bases and J by 4 bases, and 13 bases separated the two germline ends. Germline V gives CDR1 SGHVS, CDR2 FQNEAQ. This CDR3 spans 14 amino acids. In DNA form, the CDR3 reads TGTGCCAGCAGTCCTCGGACAGTTAATCAGCCCCAGCATTTT. Amino acids: CASSPRTVNQPQHF. Combining the CDR3 with reference TRBV7-8 and TRBJ1-5 gives the whole variable domain GAGVSQSPRYKVAKRGQDVALRCDPISGHVSLFWYQQALGQGPEFLTYFQNEAQLDKSGLPSDRFFAERPEGSVSTLKIQRTQQEDSAVYLCASSPRTVNQPQHFGDGTRLSIL.

The J gene is TRBJ2-1, the V gene TRBV2, with D maybe TRBD1 (5 bases). The ends were cut back, 7 bases at V and 3 bases at J, with 10 bases in the middle. Germline CDR1 SNHLY, CDR2 FYNNEI. This CDR3 is 13 amino acids long. The chain's CDR3 is CASKPGIYNEQFF. The CDR3 nucleotides are TGTGCCAGCAAACCAGGGATCTACAATGAGCAGTTCTTC. The full variable domain, completed using reference TRBV2 and TRBJ2-1, is EPEVTQTPSHQVTQMGQEVILRCVPISNHLYFYWYRQILGQKVEFLVSFYNNEISEKSEIFDDQFSVERPDGSNFTLKIRSTKLEDSAMYFCASKPGIYNEQFFGPGTRLTVL.

This clonotype was picked up many times. The V call is TRBV28, the J call TRBJ2-7; 7 bases line up with TRBD2. V lost 3 bases to trimming and J lost 6 bases; unmatched junction nucleotides: 2. Germline CDR1 is MDHEN and CDR2 is SYDVKM. CDR3 length: 12 amino acids. This CDR3 reads CASSLTSSEQYF. For the CDR3, the DNA is TGTGCCAGCAGTTTGACTAGCAGCGAGCAGTACTTC.

The genes are TRBV20-1 and TRBJ2-3; D unclear. Trimming stripped 0 bases from V and 6 bases from J, with 7 bases between. In germline, CDR1 is DFQATT, CDR2 SNEGSKA (reference sequence). CDR3 length equals 12 residues. The CDR3, as DNA: TGCAGTGCTAGAGATGAAGGGGATACGCAGTATTTT. This codes for CSARDEGDTQYF.

This clonotype was seen a handful of times. This CDR3 is CASSPQGMGTDTQYF. CDR3 nucleotides: TGTGCCAGCAGCCCACAGGGGATGGGCACAGATACGCAGTATTTT. This chain uses TRBV7-3 with TRBJ2-3; 7 bases are shared with TRBD1. CDR1 and CDR2 (germline): SGHTA, FQGTGA. The CDR3 contains 15 residues. J lost 1 base, V lost 5 bases, and 6 bases had no gene match.

In DNA form, the CDR3 reads TGTGCCAGCGGCCCCGGGCTCTTCTCGTCCAATGAGCAGTTCTTC. Translating it yields CASGPGLFSSNEQFF. The gene calls are TRBV4-2 and TRBJ2-1; D is unresolved. CDR3 length equals 15 residues. Germline V gene sequence: CDR1 LGHNA, CDR2 YNFKEQ. The V and J ends lost 8 bases and 6 bases respectively, with 20 bases between them.

This clonotype has a count of ten or more. The CDR3 nucleotides are TGCAGTGCTAGACAGGACCATAGAGAAAAACTGTTTTTT. Translating it yields CSARQDHREKLFF. The chain couples TRBV20-1 to TRBJ1-4; D gene uncertain. Trimming pared 2 bases from V and 8 bases from J, leaving 12 bases between. The germline V gene has CDR1 DFQATT and CDR2 SNEGSKA (reference sequence). The CDR3 contains 13 residues.

The rearrangement uses TRBV5-1 and TRBJ2-7, with 10 bases matching TRBD1. This CDR3 has 16 residues. The V gene end was trimmed by 4 bases and the J gene end by 6 bases; junction bases not matched to a gene: 13. Germline lookup yields CDR1 SGHRS and CDR2 YFSETQ. The CDR3 bases are TGCGCCAGCAGCCGAATCGGGACAGGGGATTCCCTCGAGCAGTACTTC. This sequence encodes CASSRIGTGDSLEQYF.

The genes are TRBV7-9 and TRBJ2-3; the D call may be TRBD1 or TRBD2 (5 bases each). Trimming removed 5 bases at V and 5 bases at J, with 20 bases between. This CDR3 spans 16 amino acids. CDR1 SEHNR and CDR2 FQNEAQ come from the germline V gene (reference sequence). CDR3 sequence reads: CASSLALGEIKDTQYF. The CDR3 DNA follows: TGTGCCAGCAGCCTCGCTTTGGGGGAGATTAAAGATACGCAGTATTTT.

This rearrangement joins TRBV20-1 to TRBJ2-5; D unresolved. CDR1 and CDR2 from the germline V gene are DFQATT and SNEGSKA (reference sequence). Trimming removed 6 bases at V and 5 bases at J, with 16 bases between. CDR3 length equals 13 residues. The CDR3 is CSAVRLARETQYF. For the CDR3, the DNA is TGCAGTGCCGTCCGCCTGGCGAGGGAGACCCAGTACTTC.

In its sample, this clonotype was seen many times. The chain links TRBV7-6 to TRBJ1-1, with a weak D call TRBD1 (5 bases). This CDR3 comprises 15 residues. CDR1 is SGHVS and CDR2 is FNYEAQ in the germline V gene. Between the trimmed V and J ends, which lost 5 bases and 5 bases, there was a span of 18 bases. In DNA, the CDR3 is TGTGCCAGCAGCCAAGAACGGACGGGGCTTACTGAAGCTTTCTTT. Translation gives CASSQERTGLTEAFF. The variable domain in full, completed from reference TRBV7-6 and TRBJ1-1, reads GAGVSQSPRYKVTKRGQDVALRCDPISGHVSLYWYRQALGQGPEFLTYFNYEAQQDKSGLPNDRFSAERPEGSISTLTIQRTEQRDSAMYRCASSQERTGLTEAFFGQGTRLTVV.

V is TRBV6-2 or TRBV6-3 and J is TRBJ1-1; perhaps TRBD1 as D (5 bases). The germline V gene has CDR1 MNHEY and CDR2 SVGEGT. The CDR3 runs 13 residues. V was shortened by 7 bases and J by 2 bases, with 11 bases between the two germline ends. CDR3 nucleotides: TGTGCCAGCACCAGGGACCAAAACACTGAAGCTTTCTTT. It yields the protein CASTRDQNTEAFF.

The chain uses TRBV7-2 and TRBJ2-1; 9 nucleotides align to TRBD2. Germline assignment: CDR1 SGHTA and CDR2 FQGNSA. J gave up 7 bases and V 8 bases, and 12 bases lay outside the gene matches. The CDR3 runs to 15 residues. CDR3: CASGKGGRANNEQFF. CDR3 bases: TGTGCCAGCGGGAAGGGCGGGAGGGCCAATAATGAGCAGTTCTTC.

The rearrangement joins TRBV5-1 to TRBJ2-1, with 8 bases that match TRBD2. V was clipped by 5 bases and J by 7 bases; unmatched bases: 11. This CDR3 is 15 amino acids long. CDR1 and CDR2 (germline): SGHRS, YFSETQ. The CDR3 DNA is TGCGCCAGCAGACCCAGCGGGAGTTCGTGGAATGAGCAGTTCTTC. It yields the protein CASRPSGSSWNEQFF. The complete variable domain, with remaining parts taken from reference TRBV5-1 and TRBJ2-1, reads KAGVTQTPRYLIKTRGQQVTLSCSPISGHRSVSWYQQTPGQGLQFLFEYFSETQRNKGNFPGRFSGRQFSNSRSEMNVSTLELGDSALYLCASRPSGSSWNEQFFGPGTRLTVL.

This chain joins TRBV12-3 or TRBV12-4 and TRBJ1-4, with a tentative D call TRBD1 (5 bases). The V end was cut by 9 bases, the J end by 6 bases, with 20 bases between. CDR3 size: 15 residues. DNA of the CDR3: TGTGCCAGTAAGCCCCCGGGGCGGTCAGATGAAAAACTGTTTTTT. It yields the protein CASKPPGRSDEKLFF.

Many counts were recorded for this clonotype. The chain is built from TRBV15 and TRBJ2-1, with a possible D match to TRBD2 (6 bases). V lost 4 bases and J lost 2, with 21 bases in between. The CDR3 loop spans 18 amino acids. CDR1 is LNHNV and CDR2 is YYDKDF in the germline V gene (reference sequence). CDR3 in DNA: TGTGCCACCAGCACACCCAACTCACGGGACTCCACCTACAATGAGCAGTTCTTC. It encodes CATSTPNSRDSTYNEQFF.

CDR3 amino acids: CASSPTQTSGSNEQFF. The DNA for the CDR3 is TGCGCCAGCAGCCCGACCCAGACTAGCGGGAGCAATGAGCAGTTCTTC. The chain combines TRBV4-3 with TRBJ2-1; TRBD2 matches at 12 bases. The CDR3 is made up of 16 amino acids. Germline V gene lookup returns CDR1 LGHNA and CDR2 YSLEER. V was clipped by 4 bases and J by 6 bases; unmatched bases: 7.

This clonotype has ten or more counts. The CDR3 loop is CASSLDLQGYTDTQYF. The CDR3 coding sequence is TGTGCCAGCAGCTTAGATCTTCAGGGATACACAGATACGCAGTATTTT. The genes are TRBV11-2 and TRBJ2-3; D possibly corresponds to TRBD1 (5 bases). Germline V gene data show CDR1 as SGHAT and CDR2 as FQNNGV. Between the trimmed V and J ends, which lost 0 bases and 2 bases, there was a span of 12 bases. The CDR3 is 16 amino acids.